One and the same sample provided the 5 T cell receptor beta chains below, sequenced in a study of blood T cell repertoires in COVID-19 (dated by TCRdb to about 2020). The library came from the immunoSEQ multiplex PCR assay. TCRdb holds this immuneACCESS table with in-frame rearrangements only. Some clones are missing; in checked studies, unresolved V genes explain under half, and the rest has no known cause. For this sample the table gives around 79,000 clones, of which approximately 83% were detected only once. The ten largest clones capture 5.5% to 7.5% of the sample. Sample: peripheral blood. These receptors were obtained from a woman in her sixties or seventies with acute or convalescent COVID-19.

The V and J genes are TRBV5-6 and TRBJ1-2; D is possibly TRBD1 (5 bases). Germline lookup yields CDR1 SGHDT and CDR2 YYEEEE. The CDR3 totals 11 residues. V lost 3 bases and J lost 7, with 7 bases in between. This CDR3 reads CASSWGGGYTF. The DNA for the CDR3 is TGTGCCAGCAGCTGGGGGGGTGGCTACACCTTC.

The V call is TRBV6-2 or TRBV6-3, the J call TRBJ1-1; D gene ambiguous. CDR1 is MNHEY, CDR2 SVGEGT, per germline. The CDR3 has 13 residues. The V gene lost 2 bases and the J gene lost 1 base, with 5 bases spanning the gap. The CDR3 region is CASSYISNTEAFF. The CDR3 nucleotides are TGTGCCAGCAGTTACATCTCGAACACTGAAGCTTTCTTT.

The chain employs TRBV3-1 (or the pseudogene TRBV3-2) and TRBJ1-5; D call uncertain. The CDR3 totals 14 residues. V was cut by 0 bases and J by 10 bases, with 13 bases left in between. Germline V gene data show CDR1 as LGHDT and CDR2 as YNNKEL (reference sequence). The CDR3, as DNA: TGTGCCAGCAGCCAAGACCGGGGAAAGTCACCCCAGCATTTT. This gives the protein CASSQDRGKSPQHF.

This clone was recorded a few times. In DNA, the CDR3 is TGTGCCAGCAGCCGGGTTTTGAACACTGAAGCTTTCTTT. Translating gives CASSRVLNTEAFF. The chain uses TRBV2 and TRBJ1-1; D not certain. The CDR3 has 13 residues. Germline V CDR1 and CDR2: SNHLY, FYNNEI. V gave up 6 bases and J gave up 0 bases, with 8 bases separating them.

The V and J genes are TRBV27 and TRBJ1-1; 8 bases are a match to TRBD1. Trimming took 5 bases from V and 2 from J; bases not matched to a gene: 4. Germline CDR1 MNHEY, CDR2 SMNVEV (reference sequence). The CDR3 is 14 residues long. As DNA, the CDR3 is TGTGCCAGCAGTCCGGGACAGGTAAACACTGAAGCTTTCTTT. Amino acids: CASSPGQVNTEAFF.